This is a list of T cell receptor beta chains from one sample in a study of response to subunit inactivated influenza vaccine. TCRdb itself ran the RT-PCR reads through MiXCR, one entry per CDR3 protein. The data show about 310,000 distinct CDR3 sequences, around a fifth seen once. Sequencing used PBMCs from blood, obtained 21 months after vaccination. The receptors were sampled from a man between 50 and 75 years old who received an inactivated influenza vaccine. Both conserved end residues are part of each CDR3. The order of the fields is V gene, J gene, D gene, clone size, CDR3 protein, CDR3 DNA. A D gene is named only where the DNA matches it firmly. Not every row has a clone size; where given, it reads once, few, many or a size class.

TRBV6-5	TRBJ1-6	-	many	CASSYSVQLNSPLHF	TGTGCCAGCAGTTACTCCGTTCAGCTTAATTCACCCCTCCACTTT
TRBV28	TRBJ1-5	-	medium-sized	CASRDRRFNQPQHF	TGTGCCAGCAGGGACAGACGGTTCAATCAGCCCCAGCATTTT
TRBV6-1	TRBJ2-5	-	-	CASSPLGGVETQYF	TGTGCCAGCAGTCCCCTCGGCGGGGTAGAGACCCAGTACTTC
TRBV4-1	TRBJ1-5	TRBD1	many	CASSQDGTGNQPQHF	TGCGCCAGCAGCCAAGATGGGACAGGGAATCAGCCCCAGCATTTT
TRBV6-4	TRBJ1-6	-	many	CASSRLVTGTHNSPLHF	TGTGCCAGCAGTAGACTCGTCACAGGAACCCATAATTCACCCCTCCACTTT
TRBV14	TRBJ2-7	-	-	CASSQGGTHFYEQYF	TGTGCCAGCAGCCAAGGTGGGACACACTTCTACGAGCAGTACTTC
TRBV28	TRBJ2-7	-	-	CASSFSSSYEQYF	TGTGCCAGCAGTTTTTCCAGCTCCTACGAGCAGTACTTC
TRBV4-2	TRBJ1-3	-	few	CASSQENPATSGNTIYF	TGTGCCAGCAGCCAAGAGAATCCTGCCACCTCTGGAAACACCATATATTTT
TRBV5-5	TRBJ1-5	-	-	CASSLYFNQPQHF	TGTGCCAGCAGCTTGTATTTCAATCAGCCCCAGCATTTT
TRBV20-1	TRBJ2-2	-	-	CSVAQSNIGELFF	TGCAGTGTTGCCCAATCGAACATCGGGGAGCTGTTTTTT
TRBV6-2/TRBV6-3	TRBJ1-3	TRBD1	-	CASSYLPVPWEQGSVSGNTIYF	TGTGCCAGCAGTTACCTACCGGTCCCATGGGAACAGGGGAGCGTCTCTGGAAACACCATATATTTT
TRBV7-6	TRBJ2-3	-	-	CASSITVGRDVPTDTQYF	TGTGCCAGCAGCATTACAGTGGGTCGCGACGTGCCCACAGATACGCAGTATTTT
TRBV12-3/TRBV12-4	TRBJ2-7	-	-	CASSFSRIYEQYF	TGTGCCAGCAGTTTTAGTCGGATCTACGAGCAGTACTTC
TRBV3-2	TRBJ1-2	-	many	CASSPPSPGIGVSSPVANYGYTF	TGTGCCAGCAGCCCTCCGAGTCCAGGAATCGGGGTCTCCTCCCCCGTAGCTAACTATGGCTACACCTTC
TRBV6-1	TRBJ1-2	-	-	CASSELAYPYSYGYTF	TGTGCCAGCAGTGAATTGGCCTATCCGTACAGCTATGGCTACACCTTC
TRBV6-2/TRBV6-3	TRBJ2-1	-	-	CASSNYRAHNEQFF	TGTGCCAGCAGTAACTACCGGGCCCACAATGAGCAGTTCTTC
TRBV20-1	TRBJ1-3	-	few	CSARGGSGSSGNTIYF	TGCAGTGCTAGAGGGGGGAGTGGTTCCTCTGGAAACACCATATATTTT
TRBV10-3	TRBJ2-1	TRBD2	-	CAISESISAGGYVDEQFF	TGTGCCATCAGTGAGTCGATTTCGGCGGGAGGGTATGTGGATGAGCAGTTCTTC
TRBV6-2/TRBV6-3	TRBJ1-5	-	few	CASSYSRGYTSNQPQHF	TGTGCCAGCAGTTACTCACGGGGGTACACTAGCAATCAGCCCCAGCATTTT
TRBV7-2	TRBJ1-2	-	few	CASSPEANHGYTF	TGTGCCAGCAGCCCCGAGGCAAATCATGGCTACACCTTC
TRBV28	TRBJ1-2	-	many	CASSSASVGYGYTF	TGTGCCAGCAGCTCCGCCTCGGTTGGTTATGGCTACACCTTC
TRBV19	TRBJ1-5	TRBD1	-	CASTRGLGQPQHF	TGTGCCAGTACCAGGGGGCTTGGCCAGCCCCAGCATTTT
TRBV15	TRBJ2-3	-	-	CATSRDLGTDTQYF	TGTGCCACCAGCAGAGATCTGGGAACAGATACGCAGTATTTT
TRBV7-2	TRBJ1-5	-	-	CASSLEQGGNQPQHF	TGTGCCAGCAGCTTAGAACAGGGTGGAAATCAGCCCCAGCATTTT
TRBV29-1	TRBJ2-2	-	-	CSVVPENTGELFF	TGCAGCGTTGTGCCAGAGAACACCGGGGAGCTGTTTTTT
TRBV5-1	TRBJ2-1	TRBD1	few	CASSLQGGTGGDEQFF	TGCGCCAGCAGCTTGCAAGGCGGGACAGGGGGCGATGAGCAGTTCTTC
TRBV2	TRBJ1-5	-	few	CASSGGQRSNQPQHF	TGTGCCAGCAGTGGTGGGCAGAGAAGCAATCAGCCCCAGCATTTT
TRBV20-1	TRBJ2-3	-	-	CSAPRPGSTDTQYF	TGCAGTGCCCCGAGGCCAGGAAGCACAGATACGCAGTATTTT
TRBV15	TRBJ1-3	-	-	CATSRDVRVGNTIYF	TGTGCCACCAGCAGAGATGTAAGGGTTGGGAACACCATATATTTT
TRBV12-3/TRBV12-4	TRBJ2-1	TRBD2	-	CASSHTNLTGLVMQFF	TGTGCCAGCAGCCACACAAACCTAACGGGACTAGTGATGCAGTTCTTC
TRBV20-1	TRBJ1-2	-	few	CSARDGRLTNYGYTF	TGCAGTGCTAGGGACGGACGGCTGACTAACTATGGCTACACCTTC
TRBV10-2	TRBJ1-5	-	-	CASRANSNQPQHF	TGCGCCAGCAGGGCAAATAGCAATCAGCCCCAGCATTTT
TRBV6-1	TRBJ2-7	TRBD2	-	CASTKLSRTSRSEQYF	TGTGCCAGCACCAAACTTTCCCGGACTAGCCGGAGCGAGCAGTACTTC
TRBV10-1	TRBJ2-7	TRBD2	few	CASSEGLAGGNTYEQYF	TGCGCCAGCAGTGAAGGACTAGCGGGGGGTAATACCTACGAGCAGTACTTC
TRBV7-9	TRBJ1-5	-	many	CASSLGGPGQPQHF	TGTGCCAGCAGCTTAGGAGGGCCGGGGCAGCCCCAGCATTTT
TRBV20-1	TRBJ1-2	-	few	CSARDFKGPVYGYTF	TGCAGTGCTAGAGATTTCAAGGGGCCGGTCTATGGCTACACCTTC
TRBV15	TRBJ1-2	-	-	CATSRDYRELHGYTF	TGTGCCACCAGCAGAGACTACAGGGAGCTGCATGGCTACACCTTC
TRBV30	TRBJ1-2	TRBD1	-	CAWSVRRTGANYGYTF	TGTGCCTGGAGTGTACGTAGGACAGGCGCTAACTATGGCTACACCTTC
TRBV7-9	TRBJ1-6	-	-	CASSPELTGRRRPLHF	TGTGCCAGCAGCCCAGAATTGACAGGCCGTAGGAGACCCCTCCACTTT
TRBV20-1	TRBJ1-4	TRBD1	-	CSANRGSAEKLFF	TGCAGTGCAAACAGGGGGTCGGCTGAAAAACTGTTTTTT
TRBV18	TRBJ1-1	TRBD1	few	CASSPRQGKNTEAFF	TGTGCCAGCTCACCTCGACAGGGGAAGAACACTGAAGCTTTCTTT
TRBV20-1	TRBJ2-5	-	-	CSASGLTYQETQYF	TGCAGTGCTAGCGGACTAACGTACCAAGAGACCCAGTACTTC
TRBV28	TRBJ1-5	-	-	CASSLYRVNQPQHF	TGTGCCAGCAGTCTATACAGGGTCAATCAGCCCCAGCATTTT
TRBV2	TRBJ1-6	-	few	CASMRTLPLHF	TGTGCCAGCATGAGGACCCTTCCCCTCCACTTT
TRBV12-3/TRBV12-4	TRBJ2-1	TRBD1	few	CASSLPRRGYNEQFF	TGTGCCAGCAGTTTACCTCGCAGGGGGTACAATGAGCAGTTCTTC